The clone carrying this TCR beta chain was found once. The CDR3 length is 16 residues. The germline V and J ends were trimmed by 5 bases and 1 base, with 15 bases remaining between them. Germline CDR1 SGHTA, CDR2 FQGNSA. This entry is derived from a study of control samples from healthy donors and cancer patients. Data came from immunoSEQ multiplex PCR; TCRdb stores just in-frame clones and leaves some out. This table has around 180,000 clones, roughly 94% appearing once. The TCR was taken from a woman younger than 35 in good health. Sample: blood. The V and J genes are TRBV7-2 and TRBJ1-5; a possible D gene is TRBD1 (5 bases). The CDR3 nucleotides read TGTGCCAGCAGCCCTTGGGCTCCAGGGAGCAATCAGCCCCAGCATTTT. This sequence encodes CASSPWAPGSNQPQHF.